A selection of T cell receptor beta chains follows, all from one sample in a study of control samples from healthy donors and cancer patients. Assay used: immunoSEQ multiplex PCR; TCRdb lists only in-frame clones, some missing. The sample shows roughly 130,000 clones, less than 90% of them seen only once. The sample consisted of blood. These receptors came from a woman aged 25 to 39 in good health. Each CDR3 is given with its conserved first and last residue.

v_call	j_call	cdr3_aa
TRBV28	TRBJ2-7	CASSFSPYEQYF
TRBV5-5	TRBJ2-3	CASSLDAYSGRATDTQYF
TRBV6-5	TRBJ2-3	CASSYVAGPGPDTQYF
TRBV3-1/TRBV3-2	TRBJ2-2	CASSQSRSTGELFF
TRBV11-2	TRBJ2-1	CASSLGNYNEQFF
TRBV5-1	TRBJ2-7	CASSLVLAGGGEQYF
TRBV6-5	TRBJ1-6	CASTYSYNSPLHF
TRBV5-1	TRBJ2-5	CASSLGPSGYQETQYF
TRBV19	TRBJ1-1	CASSPHLGTGGFMNTEAFF
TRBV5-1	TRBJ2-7	CASSLSRTNRGEQYF
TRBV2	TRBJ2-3	CASRTTSTDTQYF
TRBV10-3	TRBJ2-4	CAISEDSAIQYF
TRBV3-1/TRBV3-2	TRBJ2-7	CASTPRPVSSYEQYF
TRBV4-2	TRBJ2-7	CASSSLAGVLGEQYF
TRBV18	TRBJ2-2	CASSPGTGGSGELFF
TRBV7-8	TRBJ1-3	CASSLGGAGVQSSGNTIYF
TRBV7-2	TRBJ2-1	CASSSGTSGQDEQFF
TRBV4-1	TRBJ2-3	CASSQVAGLGTDTQYF
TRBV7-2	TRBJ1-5	CASSQGTSNQPQHF
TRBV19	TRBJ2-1	CASTTPPGGPYNEQFF